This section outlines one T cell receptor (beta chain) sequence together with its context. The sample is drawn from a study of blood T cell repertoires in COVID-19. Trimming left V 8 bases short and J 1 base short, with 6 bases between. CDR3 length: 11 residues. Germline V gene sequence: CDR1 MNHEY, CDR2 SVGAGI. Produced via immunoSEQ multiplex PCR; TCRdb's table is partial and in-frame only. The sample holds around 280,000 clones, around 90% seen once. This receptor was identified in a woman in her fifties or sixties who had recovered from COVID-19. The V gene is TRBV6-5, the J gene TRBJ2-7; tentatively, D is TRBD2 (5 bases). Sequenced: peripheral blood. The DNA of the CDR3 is TGTGCCAGCGGGAGATCCTACGAGCAGTACTTC. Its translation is CASGRSYEQYF.